This TCR beta chain was recorded in a study of CD4+ T cells in melanoma. Study-wide results and limits: Reportedly, melanoma neoantigen-specific CD4+ T cells showed varied differentiation states.

The table came from immunoSEQ multiplex PCR; TCRdb's copy has only in-frame clones and leaves some out. The sample contains several thousand clones, 70% to 80% of which appear only once. This clone came up a few times. The target antigen is unknown. The CDR3 loop spans 14 amino acids. Trimming stripped 6 bases from V and 0 bases from J, with 9 bases between. Per germline, CDR1 SGHRS and CDR2 YFSETQ. The rearrangement joins TRBV5-1 to TRBJ2-2; D remains unclear. The receptor comes from a human donor with melanoma. The sequenced material came from cells from a culture (not recorded whether cultured in vitro). The CDR3 DNA reads TGCGCCAGCAAGGCAATAGCGAACACCGGGGAGCTGTTTTTT. Protein product: CASKAIANTGELFF.